The 11 T cell receptor beta chains listed next were all sequenced from one sample in a study of molecular identifiers for immune sequencing clone quantification (dated by TCRdb to 2016 to 2019). To prepare the library, PCR was applied. The sequencer listed for this sample is NextSeq 500. The public reads were quality trimmed at Q25 with fastp and then assembled into clones with MiXCR by TCRdb, keeping productive beta chains. Every entry covers one CDR3 protein and lists the most common genes and DNA from its rows. Counted in this sample were over 70,000 distinct CDR3 sequences; around 27% of them appeared once. The top ten hold around 0.77% of the sample. Source material: naive CD8+ T cells from blood, with Jurkat cell RNA spiked in. The sample's cell subset or site label, in plain terms: FACS-sorted CD8+CD4-CCR7+CD45RA+ naive T cells. The source of these receptors is a human donor in good health. Some libraries in this study had Jurkat cell RNA spiked in.

On this clonotype itself: A much larger clone differs from this one at a single base, so this may be a read error. No conserved phenylalanine or tryptophan ends this CDR3, so it is likely a read error. The rearrangement uses TRBV29-1 and TRBJ2-5; perhaps TRBD1 as D (5 bases). The V gene lost 3 bases and the J gene lost 5 bases, with 13 bases spanning the gap. In germline, CDR1 is SQVTM, CDR2 ANQGSEA. CDR3 length: 13 residues. DNA of the CDR3: TGCAGCGTTGATATAGAAGGGGCCGAGACCCAGTACTCC. It translates to CSVDIEGAETQYS.

This clonotype was found a few times. The CDR3 nucleotides read TGTGCCTGGACCATGCAGGACCAACCCTATAATTCACCCCTCCACTTT. It yields the protein CAWTMQDQPYNSPLHF. The gene calls are TRBV30 and TRBJ1-6, with D unresolved. V was trimmed by 4 bases and J by 2 bases, leaving 15 bases between them. The V gene's germline CDR1 is GTSNPN and CDR2 SVGIG (reference sequence). CDR3 length: 16 amino acids. Together with reference TRBV30 and TRBJ1-6, the CDR3 gives the full variable domain: SQTIHQWPATLVQPVGSPLSLECTVEGTSNPNLYWYRQAAGRGLQLLFYSVGIGQISSEVPQNLSASRPQDRQFILSSKKLLLSDSGFYLCAWTMQDQPYNSPLHFGNGTRLTVT.

This clonotype was detected once. This clone may be a read error of a much larger clone one base away. The gene calls are TRBV19 and TRBJ1-1; D might be TRBD1 (6 bases). The CDR3 runs 15 residues. V gave up 7 bases and J gave up 4 bases, with 19 bases separating them. CDR1 LNHDA and CDR2 SQIVND come from the germline V gene (reference sequence). In DNA form, the CDR3 reads TGTGCCAGTACCCCGGAGGGGGGGGCTCTCACTGAAGCTTTCTTT. It encodes CASTPEGGALTEAFF.

This chain links TRBV27 with TRBJ2-1, with D hard to call. This CDR3 region has 15 residues. Trimming shortened V by 4 bases and J by 0 bases, and 10 bases separated the two germline ends. Germline lookup yields CDR1 MNHEY and CDR2 SMNVEV (reference sequence). CDR3 DNA: TGTGCCAGCAGTTCGGCCAGCAGCTCCTACAATGAGCAGTTCTTC. As protein: CASSSASSSYNEQFF.

In the case of this clonotype: The CDR3 end shows no conserved phenylalanine or tryptophan, and so a read error is likely. The chain links TRBV12-3 or TRBV12-4 to TRBJ2-1; D might be TRBD1 (5 bases). Trimming removed 2 bases at V and 8 bases at J, with 10 bases between. The CDR3 is 13 residues long. The CDR3 region has the DNA TGTGCCAGCAGTTTAAGGGGCCCCGATGAGCAGTTCTGC. The encoded protein is CASSLRGPDEQFC.

This clonotype was seen a few times. This chain connects TRBV4-1 to TRBJ1-1; the match to TRBD1 covers 9 bases. There are 15 residues in the CDR3. Germline loops: CDR1 MGHRA, CDR2 YSYEKL. The V segment lost 3 bases and the J segment 5 bases; nucleotides outside the gene matches: 7. Here the CDR3 DNA reads TGCGCCAGCAGCCAGAGACAGGGGGAAAATACTGAAGCTTTCTTT. Protein: CASSQRQGENTEAFF.

This clonotype was observed many times. The DNA for the CDR3 is TGCGCCAGCAGCCCGGACAGGGGGTCCTACAATGAGCAGTTCTTC. Translating gives CASSPDRGSYNEQFF. This chain connects TRBV4-3 to TRBJ2-1; 10 bases are a match to TRBD1. Germline V gene sequence: CDR1 LGHNA, CDR2 YSLEER. The CDR3 runs to 15 residues. The V gene end was trimmed by 4 bases and the J gene end by 1 base; junction bases not matched to a gene: 1.

The chain joins TRBV24-1 to TRBJ2-7; D tentatively reads TRBD1 or TRBD2 (5 bases each). The length of the CDR3 is 15 residues. CDR1 is KGHDR and CDR2 is SFDVKD in the germline V gene. Trimming removed 3 bases from V and 5 bases from J, with 16 bases in between. DNA of the CDR3: TGTGCCACCAGTGATCCTGTGAGGGGCAGCGACGAGCAGTACTTC. Its protein product is CATSDPVRGSDEQYF.

This clonotype was picked up a small number of times. The chain recombines TRBV11-2 with TRBJ1-4; the match to TRBD1 covers 8 bases. Looked up from germline, CDR1 is SGHAT and CDR2 is FQNNGV. The CDR3 has 13 amino acids. J lost 8 bases, V lost 6 bases, and 5 bases had no gene match. The CDR3 loop reads CASRPTGGEKLFF. The CDR3, as DNA: TGTGCCAGCAGACCAACAGGGGGGGAAAAACTGTTTTTT.

This clonotype was picked up many times. The chain combines TRBV6-2 or TRBV6-3 with TRBJ2-4; 9 bases fit TRBD1. Germline trimming cut 4 bases from V and 7 bases from J; bases unmatched to any gene: 2. This CDR3 has 13 residues. Germline values: CDR1 MNHEY, CDR2 SVGEGT. The CDR3 is CASSWTGVNIQYF. The CDR3 coding sequence is TGTGCCAGCAGTTGGACAGGGGTCAACATTCAGTACTTC.

This clonotype occurred a few times. The CDR3, as DNA: TGTGCCTGGAGTGATGGTAGCGGGAGCAATGAGCAGTTCTTC. Encoded protein: CAWSDGSGSNEQFF. The V call is TRBV30, the J call TRBJ2-1; 9 bases are a match to TRBD2. The ends lost 1 base at V and 6 bases at J; junction bases unmatched: 4. CDR1 and CDR2 from the germline V gene are GTSNPN and SVGIG (reference sequence). This CDR3 is 14 amino acids long.